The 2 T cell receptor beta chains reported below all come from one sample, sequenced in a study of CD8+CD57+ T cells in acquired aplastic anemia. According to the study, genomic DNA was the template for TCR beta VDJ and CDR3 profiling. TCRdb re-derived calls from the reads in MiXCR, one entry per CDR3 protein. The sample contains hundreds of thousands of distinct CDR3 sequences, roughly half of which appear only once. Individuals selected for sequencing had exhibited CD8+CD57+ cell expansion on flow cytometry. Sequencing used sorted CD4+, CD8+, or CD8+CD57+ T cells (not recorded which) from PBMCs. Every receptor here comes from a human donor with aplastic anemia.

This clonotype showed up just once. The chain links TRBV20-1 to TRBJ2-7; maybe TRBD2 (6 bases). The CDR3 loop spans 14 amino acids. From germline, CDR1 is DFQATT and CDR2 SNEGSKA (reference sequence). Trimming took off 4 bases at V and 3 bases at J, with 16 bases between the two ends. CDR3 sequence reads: CSAMRFTGDYEQYF. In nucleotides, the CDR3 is TGCAGTGCTATGAGATTTACGGGGGACTACGAGCAGTACTTC.

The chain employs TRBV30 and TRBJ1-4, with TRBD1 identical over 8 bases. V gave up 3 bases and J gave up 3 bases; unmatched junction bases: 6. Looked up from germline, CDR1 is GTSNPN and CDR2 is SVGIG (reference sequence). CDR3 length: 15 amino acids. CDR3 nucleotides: TGTGCCTGGAGGACCGGGACAGGTCCTAATGAAAAACTGTTTTTT. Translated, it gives CAWRTGTGPNEKLFF.